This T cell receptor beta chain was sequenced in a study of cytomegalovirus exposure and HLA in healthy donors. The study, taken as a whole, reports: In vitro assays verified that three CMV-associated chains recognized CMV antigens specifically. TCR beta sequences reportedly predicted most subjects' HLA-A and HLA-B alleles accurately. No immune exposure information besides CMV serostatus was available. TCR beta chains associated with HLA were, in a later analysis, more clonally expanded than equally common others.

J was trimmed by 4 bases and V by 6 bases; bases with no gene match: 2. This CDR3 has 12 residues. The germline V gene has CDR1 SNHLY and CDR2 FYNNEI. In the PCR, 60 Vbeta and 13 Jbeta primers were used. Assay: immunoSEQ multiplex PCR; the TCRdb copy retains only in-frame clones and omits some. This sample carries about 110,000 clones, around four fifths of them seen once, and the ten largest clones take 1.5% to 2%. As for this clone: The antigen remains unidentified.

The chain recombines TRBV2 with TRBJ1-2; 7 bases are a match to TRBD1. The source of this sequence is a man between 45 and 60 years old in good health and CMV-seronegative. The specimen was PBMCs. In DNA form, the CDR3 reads TGTGCCAGCAGCTGGACAGGCTATGGCTACACCTTC. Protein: CASSWTGYGYTF.